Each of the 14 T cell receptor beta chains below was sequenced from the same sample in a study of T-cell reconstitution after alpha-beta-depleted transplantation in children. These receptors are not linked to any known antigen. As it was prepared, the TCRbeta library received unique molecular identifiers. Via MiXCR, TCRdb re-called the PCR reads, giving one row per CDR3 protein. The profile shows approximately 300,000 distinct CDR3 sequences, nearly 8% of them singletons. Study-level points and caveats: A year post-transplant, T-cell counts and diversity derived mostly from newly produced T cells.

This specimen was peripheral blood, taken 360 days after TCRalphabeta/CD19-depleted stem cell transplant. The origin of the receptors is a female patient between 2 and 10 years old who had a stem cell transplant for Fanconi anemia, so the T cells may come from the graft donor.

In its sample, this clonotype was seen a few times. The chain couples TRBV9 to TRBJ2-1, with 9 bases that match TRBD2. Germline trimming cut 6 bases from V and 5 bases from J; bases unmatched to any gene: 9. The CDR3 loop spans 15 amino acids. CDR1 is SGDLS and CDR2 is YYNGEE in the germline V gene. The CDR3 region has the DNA TGTGCCAGCACCCGAGGCGCTAGCGGGGACAATGAGCAGTTCTTC. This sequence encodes CASTRGASGDNEQFF. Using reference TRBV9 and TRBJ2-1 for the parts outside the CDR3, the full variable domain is DSGVTQTPKHLITATGQRVTLRCSPRSGDLSVYWYQQSLDQGLQFLIQYYNGEERAKGNILERFSAQQFPDLHSELNLSSLELGDSALYFCASTRGASGDNEQFFGPGTRLTVL.

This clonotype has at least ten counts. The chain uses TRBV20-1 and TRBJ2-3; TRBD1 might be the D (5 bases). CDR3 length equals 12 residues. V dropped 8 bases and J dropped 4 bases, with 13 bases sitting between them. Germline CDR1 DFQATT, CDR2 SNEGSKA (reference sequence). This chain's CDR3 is CSRAGLADTQYF. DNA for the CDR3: TGCAGTAGGGCAGGGTTGGCAGATACGCAGTATTTT.

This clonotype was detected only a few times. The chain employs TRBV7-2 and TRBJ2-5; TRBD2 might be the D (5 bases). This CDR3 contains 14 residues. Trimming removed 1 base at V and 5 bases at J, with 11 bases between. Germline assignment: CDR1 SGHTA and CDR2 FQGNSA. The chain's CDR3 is CASSLEPTGETQYF. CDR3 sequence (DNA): TGTGCCAGCAGCTTAGAGCCCACGGGGGAGACCCAGTACTTC.

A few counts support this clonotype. This chain's CDR3 is CASSFRRGTDTQYF. CDR3 in DNA: TGTGCCAGCAGCTTCAGGCGGGGCACAGATACGCAGTATTTT. The chain links TRBV7-2 to TRBJ2-3; TRBD2 is a possible D gene (5 bases). Germline V CDR1 and CDR2: SGHTA, FQGNSA. This CDR3 has 14 amino acids. V lost 3 bases, J lost 1 base, and 8 bases lay in between.

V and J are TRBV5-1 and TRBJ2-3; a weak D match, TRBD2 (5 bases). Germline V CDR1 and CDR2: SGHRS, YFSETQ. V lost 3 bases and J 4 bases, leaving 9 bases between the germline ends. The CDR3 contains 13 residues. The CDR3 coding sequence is TGCGCCAGCAGCTACGAGGGCGCAGATACGCAGTATTTT. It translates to CASSYEGADTQYF.

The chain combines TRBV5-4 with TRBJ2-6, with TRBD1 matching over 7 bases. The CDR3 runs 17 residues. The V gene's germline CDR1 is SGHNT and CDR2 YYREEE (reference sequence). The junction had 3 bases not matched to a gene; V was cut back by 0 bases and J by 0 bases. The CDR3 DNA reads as TGTGCCAGCAGCTTGGGACAGGGACACTCTGGGGCCAACGTCCTGACTTTC. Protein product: CASSLGQGHSGANVLTF.

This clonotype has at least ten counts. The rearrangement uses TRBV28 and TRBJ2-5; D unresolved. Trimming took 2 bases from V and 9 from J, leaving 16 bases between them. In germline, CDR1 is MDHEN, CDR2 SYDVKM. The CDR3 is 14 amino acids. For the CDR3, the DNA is TGTGCCAGCAGTTTAAAGGCGGCCGGGCTGGCCCAGTACTTC. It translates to CASSLKAAGLAQYF.

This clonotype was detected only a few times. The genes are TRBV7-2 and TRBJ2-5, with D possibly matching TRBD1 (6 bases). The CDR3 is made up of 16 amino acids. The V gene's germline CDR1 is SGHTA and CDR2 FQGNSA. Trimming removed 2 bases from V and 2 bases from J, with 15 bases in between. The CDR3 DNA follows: TGTGCCAGCAGCTTAACCTCCGGGACACCTCAAGAGACCCAGTACTTC. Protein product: CASSLTSGTPQETQYF.

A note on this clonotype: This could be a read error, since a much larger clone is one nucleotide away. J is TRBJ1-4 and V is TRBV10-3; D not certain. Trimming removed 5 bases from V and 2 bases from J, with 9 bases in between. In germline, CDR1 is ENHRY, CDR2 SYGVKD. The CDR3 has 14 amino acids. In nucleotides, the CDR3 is TGTGCCATCAGTTACGGGCAGACTAATGAAAAACTGTTTTTT. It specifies CAISYGQTNEKLFF.

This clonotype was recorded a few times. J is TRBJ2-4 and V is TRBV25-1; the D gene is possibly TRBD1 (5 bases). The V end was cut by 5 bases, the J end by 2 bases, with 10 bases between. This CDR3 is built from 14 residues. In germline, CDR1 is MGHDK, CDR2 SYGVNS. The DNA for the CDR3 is TGTGCCAGCAGTAATTGGGGCTCCAAAAACATTCAGTACTTC. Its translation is CASSNWGSKNIQYF.

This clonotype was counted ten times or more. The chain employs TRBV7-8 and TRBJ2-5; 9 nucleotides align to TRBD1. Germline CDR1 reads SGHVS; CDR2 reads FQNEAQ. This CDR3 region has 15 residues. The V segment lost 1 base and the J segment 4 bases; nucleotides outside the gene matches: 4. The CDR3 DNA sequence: TGTGCCAGCAGCTTAGATCTGGGACAGGGAGAGACCCAGTACTTC. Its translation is CASSLDLGQGETQYF.

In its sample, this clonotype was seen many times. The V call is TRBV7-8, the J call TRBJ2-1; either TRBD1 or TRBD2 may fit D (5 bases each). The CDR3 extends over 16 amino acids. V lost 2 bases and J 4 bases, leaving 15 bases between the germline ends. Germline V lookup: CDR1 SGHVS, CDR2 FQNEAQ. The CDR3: CASSLLLVGEYNEQFF. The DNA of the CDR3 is TGTGCCAGCAGCTTATTGCTGGTGGGGGAATACAATGAGCAGTTCTTC.

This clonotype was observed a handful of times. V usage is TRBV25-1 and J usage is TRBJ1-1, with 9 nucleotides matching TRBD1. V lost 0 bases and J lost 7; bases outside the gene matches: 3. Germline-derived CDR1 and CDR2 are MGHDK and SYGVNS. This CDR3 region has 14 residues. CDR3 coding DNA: TGTGCCAGCAGTGAATATGAGGGACAGGGTGAAGCTTTCTTT. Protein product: CASSEYEGQGEAFF.

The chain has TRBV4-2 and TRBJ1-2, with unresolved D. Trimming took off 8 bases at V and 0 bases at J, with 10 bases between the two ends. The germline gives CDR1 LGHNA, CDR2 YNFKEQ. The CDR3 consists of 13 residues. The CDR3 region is CASGPAPNYGYTF. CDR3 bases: TGTGCCAGCGGCCCCGCGCCTAACTATGGCTACACCTTC.